This is a list of T cell receptor beta chains from one sample in a study of CD8+ T cells in alopecia areata. The assay was immunoSEQ multiplex PCR, and TCRdb's table has in-frame clones only and misses some. The sample includes 110,000 to 150,000 clones, approximately 50% of them seen just once. Here the sequenced sample was CD4+ T cells sorted from blood, taken at week 0. Receptors were obtained from a human donor with alopecia areata. CDR3s include the opening cysteine and the closing phenylalanine or tryptophan. A D gene is named only where the DNA matches it firmly. A clone size is listed for some rows: how often the clone was seen (once, few, many), or a class if it is expanded.

V: TRBV7-3
D: .
size: .
J: TRBJ1-1
DNA: TGTGCCAGCAGCTTAGGGCCCATTACTGAAGCTTTCTTT
CDR3: CASSLGPITEAFF

V: TRBV25-1
D: .
size: .
J: TRBJ2-1
DNA: TGTGCCAGCAGTGAATATTCCCGGGGCAATGAGCAGTTCTTC
CDR3: CASSEYSRGNEQFF

V: TRBV30
D: TRBD2
size: .
J: TRBJ2-2
DNA: TGTGCCTGGAGTGGGCTAGCGGGGTTTAACACCGGGGAGCTGTTTTTT
CDR3: CAWSGLAGFNTGELFF

V: TRBV6-5
D: TRBD2
size: .
J: TRBJ2-3
DNA: TGTGCCAGCAGAATTAGCGGGATTAGGGCAGATACGCAGTATTTT
CDR3: CASRISGIRADTQYF

V: TRBV28
D: TRBD1
size: .
J: TRBJ2-1
DNA: TGTGCCACCCATGACACAGGGGTTAATGAGCAGTTCTTC
CDR3: CATHDTGVNEQFF

V: TRBV7-2
D: .
size: .
J: TRBJ2-1
DNA: TGTGCCAGCAGCTCCCGGGACAACTACAATGAGCAGTTCTTC
CDR3: CASSSRDNYNEQFF

V: TRBV20-1
D: .
size: few
J: TRBJ2-1
DNA: TGCAGTGCCGAACTAGAGAATGAGCAGTTCTTC
CDR3: CSAELENEQFF

V: TRBV6-6
D: .
size: .
J: TRBJ1-1
DNA: TGTGCCAGCAGGTCCACAGGGAAATTCGGAGCTTTCTTT
CDR3: CASRSTGKFGAFF

V: TRBV6-1
D: TRBD1
size: .
J: TRBJ2-3
DNA: TGTGCCAGCAGTATAACAGGGGCCCCCACAGATACGCAGTATTTT
CDR3: CASSITGAPTDTQYF

V: TRBV2
D: .
size: .
J: TRBJ2-1
DNA: TGTGCCAGCAGTGGGGTAGTCTCCTACAATGAGCAGTTCTTC
CDR3: CASSGVVSYNEQFF

V: TRBV30
D: .
size: .
J: TRBJ1-5
DNA: TGTGCCTGGAGTCCGGGCCTACCAGGGGATGGGAATCAGCCCCAGCATTTT
CDR3: CAWSPGLPGDGNQPQHF

V: TRBV29-1
D: TRBD2
size: .
J: TRBJ2-7
DNA: TGCAGCGGAACTGGCGGGAGGGCCAACGAGCAGTACTTC
CDR3: CSGTGGRANEQYF